This TCR beta chain was documented in a study of a mutant IDH1 vaccine in newly diagnosed glioma. Overall study context: Pretreatment consisted of radiotherapy, temozolomide, or both, with most receiving both.

The time point: baseline, week 1 (first vaccination visit). Treatment meaning: pre-vaccination baseline after standard-of-care therapy. Here immunoSEQ multiplex PCR was the method, and the copy in TCRdb shows in-frame clones only, minus some. This table holds about 15,000 clones, over 75% found once. CDR3 length: 15 residues. The germline V gene encodes CDR1 SGHTS and CDR2 YDEGEE. V lost 4 bases to trimming and J lost 0 bases, with 14 bases between them. The V call is TRBV5-8, the J call TRBJ2-7; tentatively, D is TRBD2 (5 bases). This sequence originates from a middle-aged woman with glioma. Some clones in this sample may be carry-over from other donors' samples. Sequencing was performed on PBMCs, taken from a glioma patient treated with radiotherapy, temozolomide or both. The CDR3 coding sequence is TGTGCCAGCAGCCCAAGAGGGATGAGCTCCTACGAGCAGTACTTC. As protein: CASSPRGMSSYEQYF. Looking up the rest from reference TRBV5-8 and TRBJ2-7 gives the full variable domain: EAGVTQSPTHLIKTRGQQATLRCSPISGHTSVYWYQQALGLGLQFLLWYDEGEERNRGNFPPRFSGRQFPNYSSELNVNALELEDSALYLCASSPRGMSSYEQYFGPGTRLTVT.